These 20 T cell receptor beta chains were sequenced from one sample in a study of regulatory T cells in long-lasting Graves disease. Time point here: persistent/refractory GD, antithyroid drugs over 5 years with positive TRAb. TCR sequences were obtained from RNA taken from PBMCs. Researchers made TCR beta libraries by using iRepertoire HTBI primers and running Arm-PCR on CDR3 regions. TCRdb reanalysed the multiplex PCR reads using MiXCR and keeps one entry per CDR3 protein. The data contain 400,000 to 500,000 distinct CDR3 sequences, roughly 23% of them singletons. Source: peripheral blood mononuclear cells (PBMCs), taken when the disease was refractory, from a patient treated with antithyroid drugs. The receptor set was obtained from a female donor with Graves disease.

In its sample, this clonotype was seen many times. The chain links TRBV28 to TRBJ2-2; tentatively, D is TRBD2 (5 bases). Germline V gives CDR1 MDHEN, CDR2 SYDVKM. V was shortened by 6 bases and J by 6 bases, with 11 bases between the two germline ends. This CDR3 comprises 13 residues. CDR3 DNA sequence: TGTGCCAGCAGAACTAGTTCATCCGGGGAGCTGTTTTTT. Translating gives CASRTSSSGELFF.

This clonotype was picked up many times. The chain combines TRBV2 with TRBJ1-2; D not resolved. Trimming left V 10 bases short and J 4 bases short, with 22 bases between. Germline-derived CDR1 and CDR2 are SNHLY and FYNNEI. The CDR3 sequence is 15 residues long. This CDR3 reads CATSVGGPRGYGYTF. The CDR3 DNA reads TGTGCCACTTCGGTAGGAGGCCCTCGGGGCTATGGCTACACCTTC.

The chain recombines TRBV11-2 with TRBJ2-3; maybe TRBD1 (5 bases). Between the trimmed V and J ends, which lost 3 bases and 11 bases, there was a span of 9 bases. Germline loops: CDR1 SGHAT, CDR2 FQNNGV. The CDR3 spans 11 residues. CDR3 residues: CASSLTRGQYF. The CDR3 coding sequence is TGTGCCAGCAGCTTGACAAGGGGGCAGTATTTT.

This clonotype has only a few counts. J is TRBJ2-7 and V is TRBV29-1; the match to TRBD1 covers 10 bases. Germline assignment: CDR1 SQVTM and CDR2 ANQGSEA. The ends lost 2 bases at V and 5 bases at J; junction bases unmatched: 3. The CDR3 sequence is 13 residues long. CDR3 nucleotides: TGCAGCGTTGAACGACAGGGGGCGGACGAGCAGTACTTC. Its protein product is CSVERQGADEQYF.

This clonotype was recorded many times. This chain uses TRBV7-9 with TRBJ1-6; 7 bases match TRBD1. This CDR3 comprises 15 residues. CDR1 SEHNR and CDR2 FQNEAQ come from the germline V gene (reference sequence). Trimming at V came to 5 bases and at J to 0 bases, leaving 1 base not matched to a gene. CDR3 in amino acids: CASSGTDSYNSPLHF. The DNA for the CDR3 is TGTGCCAGCAGCGGGACAGACTCCTATAATTCACCCCTCCACTTT.

In its sample, this clonotype was seen a few times. This rearrangement joins TRBV7-2 to TRBJ2-7; D possibly corresponds to TRBD2 (7 bases). This CDR3 contains 15 residues. With 0 bases removed from V and 4 bases from J, the gap between germline ends came to 13 bases. Per the germline V gene, CDR1 is SGHTA and CDR2 is FQGNSA. The CDR3, as DNA: TGTGCCAGCAGCTTAGCGGGGGGGCTGATGTACGAGCAGTACTTC. Its protein is CASSLAGGLMYEQYF. Combining the CDR3 with reference TRBV7-2 and TRBJ2-7 gives the whole variable domain GAGVSQSPSNKVTEKGKDVELRCDPISGHTALYWYRQSLGQGLEFLIYFQGNSAPDKSGLPSDRFSAERTGGSVSTLTIQRTQQEDSAVYLCASSLAGGLMYEQYFGPGTRLTVT.

In this sample, this clonotype turned up many times. V gene TRBV28 combines with J gene TRBJ1-1; TRBD1 matches 11 bases. The CDR3 has 16 residues. The V segment lost 6 bases and the J segment 5 bases; nucleotides outside the gene matches: 11. Germline V CDR1 and CDR2: MDHEN, SYDVKM. CDR3 nucleotides: TGTGCCAGCAGGTTCAGTTTGGGGACAGGGGGTACTGAAGCTTTCTTT. Its translation: CASRFSLGTGGTEAFF.

There are a few counts of this clonotype. CDR3 DNA sequence: TGTGCCAGCAGTTACTCGGCTGCGGGGGGTGGTGGCACTGAAGCTTTCTTT. This gives the protein CASSYSAAGGGGTEAFF. This sequence joins TRBV6-5 and TRBJ1-1, with D possibly being TRBD1 (5 bases). The germline V gene encodes CDR1 MNHEY and CDR2 SVGAGI. CDR3 length: 17 amino acids. Trimming removed 0 bases from V and 4 bases from J, with 18 bases in between.

This clonotype showed up many times. The chain has TRBV28 and TRBJ1-2, with D unclear. V shed 6 bases and J shed 6 bases, with 5 bases lying between them. There are 10 residues in the CDR3. Germline values: CDR1 MDHEN, CDR2 SYDVKM. This CDR3 reads CASSSNGYTF. CDR3 nucleotide sequence: TGTGCCAGCAGCTCCAATGGCTACACCTTC.

The chain carries TRBV7-9 and TRBJ2-1, with D possibly being TRBD1 (5 bases). There are 13 residues in the CDR3. Trimming stripped 4 bases from V and 9 bases from J, with 13 bases between. Looked up from germline, CDR1 is SEHNR and CDR2 is FQNEAQ (reference sequence). CDR3 protein: CASSSAGYGEQFF. The CDR3 DNA reads as TGTGCCAGCAGCTCGGCAGGGTACGGTGAGCAGTTCTTC.

The sample holds many counts of this clonotype. The chain uses TRBV6-1 and TRBJ1-6; the D is unclear. V lost 6 bases and J 10 bases, leaving 13 bases between the germline ends. The germline V gene has CDR1 MNHNS and CDR2 SASEGT. This CDR3 region has 13 residues. As DNA, the CDR3 is TGTGCCAGCAGACCAACTCGAGAATCACCCCTCCACTTT. Protein: CASRPTRESPLHF.

This clonotype was observed many times. The chain joins TRBV3-1 to TRBJ2-6; D not certain. The CDR3 totals 14 residues. Trimming shortened V by 1 base and J by 1 base, and 2 bases separated the two germline ends. CDR1 is LGHDT, CDR2 YNNKEL, per germline (reference sequence). The CDR3 loop is CASSQASGANVLTF. The CDR3 DNA reads TGTGCCAGCAGCCAAGCGTCTGGGGCCAACGTCCTGACTTTC.

For this clonotype: This probably arose from a read error, given a far larger clone one base away. In nucleotides, the CDR3 is TGTGCCAGCAGTGAAACTAGCGGGGAAGGGGAGATCCAGTACTTC. It specifies CASSETSGEGEIQYF. This rearrangement joins TRBV11-2 to TRBJ2-7; TRBD2 aligns across 10 bases. V lost 6 bases and J lost 10; bases outside the gene matches: 15. Germline assignment: CDR1 SGHAT and CDR2 FQNNGV. The CDR3 is 15 amino acids.

The chain carries TRBV20-1 and TRBJ1-1, with D uncertain. Germline V CDR1 and CDR2: DFQATT, SNEGSKA (reference sequence). Trimming removed 2 bases from V and 4 bases from J, with 17 bases in between. The CDR3 runs 15 residues. The CDR3 DNA follows: TGCAGTGCTAGACAGGTTTGGGGTCGGAGCACTGAAGCTTTCTTT. Protein sequence: CSARQVWGRSTEAFF.

The sample holds a few counts of this clonotype. The rearrangement joins TRBV11-2 to TRBJ2-5; TRBD1 or TRBD2 may be the D gene (6 bases each). The CDR3 spans 14 residues. In germline, CDR1 is SGHAT, CDR2 FQNNGV. With 5 bases removed from V and 5 bases from J, the gap between germline ends came to 15 bases. This CDR3 is CASSPRGVSETQYF. For the CDR3, the DNA is TGTGCCAGCAGCCCGAGGGGGGTATCCGAGACCCAGTACTTC.

The V gene is TRBV19, the J gene TRBJ2-2, with D hard to call. V gave up 1 base and J gave up 4 bases, with 4 bases separating them. The CDR3 contains 13 residues. The V gene's germline CDR1 is LNHDA and CDR2 SQIVND (reference sequence). The CDR3 sequence is CASSIVGTGELFF. In DNA, the CDR3 is TGTGCCAGTAGTATAGTAGGCACCGGGGAGCTGTTTTTT.

The sample holds many counts of this clonotype. This rearrangement joins TRBV28 to TRBJ2-7; 8 bases match TRBD1. The germline V gene has CDR1 MDHEN and CDR2 SYDVKM. The CDR3 contains 15 residues. The J segment lost 4 bases and the V segment lost 6 bases, leaving 11 bases of the junction unmatched. The CDR3 nucleotides are TGTGCCAGCAGCCCTCAGGGGGCGGGGAGTTACGAGCAGTACTTC. This codes for CASSPQGAGSYEQYF. The complete variable domain, with remaining parts taken from reference TRBV28 and TRBJ2-7, reads DVKVTQSSRYLVKRTGEKVFLECVQDMDHENMFWYRQDPGLGLRLIYFSYDVKMKEKGDIPEGYSVSREKKERFSLILESASTNQTSMYLCASSPQGAGSYEQYFGPGTRLTVT.

Turning to this clonotype: Being one base from a much bigger clone, this may be a read error. The rearrangement links TRBV11-1 to TRBJ1-4; 9 bases agree with TRBD1. Germline V CDR1 and CDR2: SGHAT, FQDESV (reference sequence). The length of the CDR3 is 18 residues. In DNA, the CDR3 is TGTGCCAGCAGCTTACGGGGAATCTACGGGACAGGGAAGGAAAAACTGCTTTTT. Its protein is CASSLRGIYGTGKEKLLF.

This clonotype was counted at least ten times. The V and J genes are TRBV11-2 and TRBJ2-5, with a possible D match to TRBD2 (6 bases). CDR1 SGHAT and CDR2 FQNNGV come from the germline V gene. The V gene lost 1 base and the J gene lost 5 bases, with 11 bases spanning the gap. The CDR3 totals 14 residues. Here the CDR3 DNA reads TGTGCCAGCAGCTTAGTAGCGGTGGGGGAGACCCAGTACTTC. Encoded protein: CASSLVAVGETQYF. The complete variable domain, with remaining parts taken from reference TRBV11-2 and TRBJ2-5, reads EAGVAQSPRYKIIEKRQSVAFWCNPISGHATLYWYQQILGQGPKLLIQFQNNGVVDDSQLPKDRFSAERLKGVDSTLKIQPAKLEDSAVYLCASSLVAVGETQYFGPGTRLLVL.

This clonotype has a count of ten or more. V gene TRBV2 combines with J gene TRBJ2-3, with TRBD1 matching over 11 bases. The CDR3 is 13 amino acids. Germline CDR1 and CDR2: SNHLY and FYNNEI. The CDR3 protein is CVGTGGLEDTQYF. As DNA, the CDR3 is TGTGTCGGGACAGGGGGTTTGGAGGATACGCAGTATTTT. Using reference TRBV2 and TRBJ2-3 for the parts outside the CDR3, the full variable domain is EPEVTQTPSHQVTQMGQEVILRCVPISNHLYFYWYRQILGQKVEFLVSFYNNEISEKSEIFDDQFSVERPDGSNFTLKIRSTKLEDSAMYFCVGTGGLEDTQYFGPGTRLTVL.